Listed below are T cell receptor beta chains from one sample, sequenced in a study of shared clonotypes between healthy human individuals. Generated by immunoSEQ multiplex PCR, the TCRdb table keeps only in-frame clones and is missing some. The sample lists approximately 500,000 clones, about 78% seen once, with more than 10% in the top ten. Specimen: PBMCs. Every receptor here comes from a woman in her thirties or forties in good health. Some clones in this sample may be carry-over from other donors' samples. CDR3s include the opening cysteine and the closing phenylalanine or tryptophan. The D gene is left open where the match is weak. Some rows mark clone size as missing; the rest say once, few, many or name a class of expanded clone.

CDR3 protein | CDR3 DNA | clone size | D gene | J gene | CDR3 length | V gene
CASSPTGTGYGYTF | TGTGCCAGCTCACCGACTGGGACAGGCTATGGCTACACCTTC | - | TRBD1 | TRBJ1-2 | 14 | TRBV28
CSVLGSSYGYTF | TGCAGCGTTTTGGGGTCGAGCTATGGCTACACCTTC | few | - | TRBJ1-2 | 12 | TRBV29-1
CASSRHYSNQPQHF | TGTGCCAGCAGCAGACATTATAGCAATCAGCCCCAGCATTTT | - | - | TRBJ1-5 | 14 | TRBV27
CASSPRGDLYEQYF | TGTGCCAGTAGCCCCCGGGGGGATCTCTACGAGCAGTACTTC | - | TRBD2 | TRBJ2-7 | 14 | TRBV19
CSFIFGDPTTNEKLFF | TGCAGCTTTATTTTCGGGGACCCGACGACTAATGAAAAACTGTTTTTT | - | - | TRBJ1-4 | 16 | TRBV29-1
CAISDGLAGASTDTQYF | TGTGCCATCAGTGACGGTTTAGCGGGTGCTAGCACAGATACGCAGTATTTT | many | TRBD2 | TRBJ2-3 | 17 | TRBV10-3
CASNQQGIDETQYF | TGTGCCAGCAACCAACAGGGTATTGACGAGACCCAGTACTTC | - | - | TRBJ2-5 | 14 | TRBV2
CATSRGPGDSQTQYF | TGTGCCACCAGCAGAGGACCGGGGGACTCCCAGACCCAGTACTTC | - | - | TRBJ2-5 | 15 | TRBV15
CASSLPGITEAFF | TGTGCCAGCAGCTTACCAGGGATCACTGAAGCTTTCTTT | - | - | TRBJ1-1 | 13 | TRBV7-2
CASSWRGFDEQFF | TGTGCCAGCAGCTGGCGGGGTTTTGATGAGCAGTTCTTC | - | - | TRBJ2-1 | 13 | TRBV9
CASSEQGAGELFF | TGTGCCAGTAGTGAACAGGGGGCCGGGGAGCTGTTTTTT | - | TRBD1 | TRBJ2-2 | 13 | TRBV19
CASSEVLGDMEETQYF | TGTGCCAGCAGTGAGGTGTTGGGGGACATGGAGGAGACCCAGTACTTC | - | - | TRBJ2-5 | 16 | TRBV6-1
CASSFDNHFSGNTIYF | TGTGCCAGCAGCTTTGACAACCACTTCTCTGGAAACACCATATATTTT | - | - | TRBJ1-3 | 16 | TRBV5-4
CASSLWREKLFF | TGTGCCAGCAGCTTATGGAGGGAAAAACTGTTTTTT | many | - | TRBJ1-4 | 12 | TRBV11-3
CASRAGTGANEKLFF | TGTGCTAGCAGGGCCGGGACAGGGGCTAATGAAAAACTGTTTTTT | once | TRBD1 | TRBJ1-4 | 15 | TRBV7-7